The following is a T cell receptor beta chain sequence with its context. This clonotype has only a few counts. The clone's antigen remains unknown. No base quality values were provided; no much bigger clone lies one nucleotide off. Read against the paper, the sample's treatment or condition label means: in vitro stimulation with specific CMV peptide epitopes to enrich CMV-specific T cells. The source of the sample is a study of T cell repertoires in cytomegalovirus infection (dated by TCRdb to between 2017 and 2020). Study-level background: Alongside well-studied HLA-B-restricted epitopes, the peptide stimulations were aimed at recently identified HLA-C-restricted CMV epitopes, whose presentation resists viral immunomodulation. Donor HLA type was relevant to the analysis, as public TCR beta signatures indicated carriage of CMV infection together with the matching HLA type. Summary of the overall study and its limitations: Cumulative frequency of public TCR beta family members discriminated carriers of CMV infection plus the relevant HLA type in this cohort and an independent approximately 340-donor cohort. The ex vivo response was dominated by HLA-C-restricted CMV-specific TCR beta clonotypes, which also provided the single most frequent clonotype in two of eight donors.

The CDR3 holds 11 amino acids from the cysteine to the phenylalanine. Kept here is only the CDR3 DNA, which spans 33 bases and is read in frame from base 1. Between the V and J ends, shortened by 6 bases and 9 bases respectively, the junction contains 9 bases. CDR1 and CDR2, per the germline V gene (reference sequence), are SEHNR and FQNEAQ. The data were produced on an Illumina HiSeq 1500. The public reads were quality trimmed at Q25 with fastp and then assembled into clones with MiXCR by TCRdb, keeping productive beta chains. Each CDR3 protein gets just one entry, which takes the most common genes and DNA from the rows behind it. Counted in this sample were 830,000 or so distinct CDR3 sequences; less than 35% of them appeared once. The ten largest clones add up to roughly an eighth of the sample.

The chain is assembled from TRBV7-9 and TRBJ2-1, with the D segment possibly TRBD1 or TRBD2, each aligning over 5 bases. The sequence came from a human donor in good health (CMV status not recorded). Some clones in this sample may be carry-over from other donors' samples. The sequences come from cultured CD8+ T cells from PBMCs, collected from culture after CMV antigen stimulation. This receptor has the CDR3 CASRAGSEQFF. The sequence in DNA is TGTGCCAGCAGGGCAGGGAGTGAGCAGTTCTTC.